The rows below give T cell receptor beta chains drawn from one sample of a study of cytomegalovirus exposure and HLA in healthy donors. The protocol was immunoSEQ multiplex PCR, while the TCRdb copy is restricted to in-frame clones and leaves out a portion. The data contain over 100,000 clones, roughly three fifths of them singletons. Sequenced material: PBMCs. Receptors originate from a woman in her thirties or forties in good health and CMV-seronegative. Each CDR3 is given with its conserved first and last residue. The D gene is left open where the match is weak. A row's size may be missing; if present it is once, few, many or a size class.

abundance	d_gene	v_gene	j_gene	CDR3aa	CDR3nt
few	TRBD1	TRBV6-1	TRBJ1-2	CASSELNRGGYGYTF	TGTGCCAGCAGTGAACTGAACAGGGGCGGGTATGGCTACACCTTC
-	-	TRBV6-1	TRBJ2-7	CASSESRYEQYF	TGTGCCAGCAGTGAAAGTCGGTACGAGCAGTACTTC
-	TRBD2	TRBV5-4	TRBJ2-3	CASSPTTSSPSSTDTQYF	TGTGCCAGCAGCCCGACGACTAGCTCGCCTTCTAGCACAGATACGCAGTATTTT
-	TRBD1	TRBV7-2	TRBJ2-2	CASSARDRGKTGELFF	TGTGCCAGCAGCGCGCGGGACAGGGGAAAGACCGGGGAGCTGTTTTTT
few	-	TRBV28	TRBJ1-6	CASSLRYRTSAHSPLHF	TGTGCCAGCAGTTTGAGGTACAGGACCAGCGCCCATTCACCCCTCCACTTT
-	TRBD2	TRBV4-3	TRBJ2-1	CASSQGLALNEQFF	TGCGCCAGCAGCCAGGGACTAGCCCTCAATGAGCAGTTCTTC
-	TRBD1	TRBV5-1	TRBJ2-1	CASSPRQGFSNEQFF	TGCGCCAGCAGCCCTAGACAGGGGTTTTCCAATGAGCAGTTCTTC
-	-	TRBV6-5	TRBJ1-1	CASSYSRAGEAFF	TGTGCCAGCAGTTACTCGCGGGCGGGTGAAGCTTTCTTT
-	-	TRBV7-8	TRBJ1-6	CASPTSSSYNSPLHF	TGTGCCAGCCCCACTTCGAGCTCCTATAATTCACCCCTCCACTTT
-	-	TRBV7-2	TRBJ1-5	CASRPDRGYQPQHF	TGTGCCAGCAGACCGGACAGAGGCTATCAGCCCCAGCATTTT
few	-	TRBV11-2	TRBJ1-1	CASSLPYMNTEAFF	TGTGCCAGCAGCTTACCCTATATGAACACTGAAGCTTTCTTT
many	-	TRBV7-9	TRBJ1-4	CASSSWDISTNEKLFF	TGTGCCAGCAGCTCTTGGGACATCTCAACTAATGAAAAACTGTTTTTT
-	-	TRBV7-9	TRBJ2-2	CASTSSRTANTGELFF	TGTGCCAGCACCTCCTCTAGAACCGCGAACACCGGGGAGCTGTTTTTT
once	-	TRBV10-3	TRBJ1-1	CAITQGSNTEAFF	TGTGCCATCACCCAGGGGTCCAACACTGAAGCTTTCTTT
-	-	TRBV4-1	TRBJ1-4	CASSPQGLNEKLFF	TGCGCCAGCAGCCCTCAGGGGCTTAATGAAAAACTGTTTTTT
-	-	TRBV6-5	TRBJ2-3	CASSYLPSTDTQYF	TGTGCCAGCAGTTACCTCCCCAGCACAGATACGCAGTATTTT
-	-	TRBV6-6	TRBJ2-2	CASKRGMAGSSGELFF	TGTGCCAGCAAAAGGGGAATGGCGGGGTCCTCTGGGGAGCTGTTTTTT
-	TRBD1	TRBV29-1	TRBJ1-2	CSVTTRTGGRYGYTF	TGCAGCGTTACGACGCGGACAGGAGGGCGCTATGGCTACACCTTC
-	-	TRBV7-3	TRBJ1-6	CASSSGSSPLHF	TGTGCCAGCAGCTCGGGGAGTTCACCCCTCCACTTT
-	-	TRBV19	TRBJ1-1	CASTPTAGNTEAFF	TGTGCCAGTACCCCAACCGCGGGGAACACTGAAGCTTTCTTT
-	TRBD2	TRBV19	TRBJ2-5	CASRSPTSGGQETQYF	TGTGCCAGTAGAAGCCCGACTAGCGGGGGACAAGAGACCCAGTACTTC
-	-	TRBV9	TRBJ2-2	CASSVARPRRGTGELFF	TGTGCCAGCAGCGTAGCTAGACCCCGGAGGGGAACCGGGGAGCTGTTTTTT